The rows below give T cell receptor beta chains drawn from one sample of a study of follicular helper T cells after annual influenza vaccination. Using immunoSEQ multiplex PCR, the repertoire was profiled, and TCRdb retains in-frame clones only, with some absent. There are 900 to 1,400 clones in the sample; around 80% occur only once, and more than 3.5% lies in the top ten. The sequencing here drew on CXCR5+ CD38+ circulating T follicular helper cells from blood, taken 7 days after influenza vaccination. These receptor sequences come from an adult who received the influenza vaccine. Both conserved end residues are part of each CDR3. The D gene is left open where the match is weak. Clone size is stated in some rows and not others, as once, few, many or a class when expanded.

D gene	J gene	V gene	clone size	CDR3 DNA	CDR3 protein
.	TRBJ1-6	TRBV6-6	few	TGTGCCAGTTCCCAGGGGAATTCACCCCTCCACTTT	CASSQGNSPLHF
.	TRBJ1-1	TRBV28	.	TGTGCCAGACAGGGTTCCACTGAAGCTTTCTTT	CARQGSTEAFF
TRBD1	TRBJ1-1	TRBV28	few	TGTGCCAGCAGTTCCTCAGGGGGAACCACTGAAGCTTTCTTT	CASSSSGGTTEAFF
TRBD1	TRBJ1-5	TRBV6-1	.	TGTGCCAGCAGGTCAGGGGGATGGGGGCCCCAGCATTTT	CASRSGGWGPQHF
TRBD2	TRBJ2-1	TRBV5-6	.	TGTGCCAGCAGCTTGACTAGCGGGGTATCCTACAATGAGCAGTTCTTC	CASSLTSGVSYNEQFF
.	TRBJ2-2	TRBV11-2	.	TGTGCCAGCAGCTTAGATTTACCCGGGGAGCTGTTTTTT	CASSLDLPGELFF
.	TRBJ2-2	TRBV27	once	TGTGCCAGCAGTTTCTATAGGGCTCCCACCACCGGGGAGCTGTTTTTT	CASSFYRAPTTGELFF
.	TRBJ1-2	TRBV5-1	.	TGCGCCAGCAGCCCCGGCGGAGGGAACTATGGCTACACCTTC	CASSPGGGNYGYTF
.	TRBJ2-3	TRBV25-1	.	TGTGCCAGCAGTGGAGGGGGTATTGGGGTCACAGATACGCAGTATTTT	CASSGGGIGVTDTQYF
.	TRBJ2-7	TRBV7-9	.	TGTGCCAGCAGCTTAGAATTTCCCGAGCAGTACTTC	CASSLEFPEQYF
.	TRBJ1-4	TRBV25-1	.	TGTGCCAGCTGCCAACAGGGATATGAAAAACTGTTTTTT	CASCQQGYEKLFF
.	TRBJ1-1	TRBV15	.	TGCGCCACCAGCCGGCGGAGGGAGAACACTGAAGCTTTCTTT	CATSRRRENTEAFF
TRBD2	TRBJ2-3	TRBV27	once	TGTGCCAGCAGTCGGACTAGCGGGAGCGGCACAGATACGCAGTATTTT	CASSRTSGSGTDTQYF
TRBD1	TRBJ2-1	TRBV10-3	.	TGTGCCATCAGTGGGGGCAGGGGGCTAGGTGATGAGCAGTTCTTC	CAISGGRGLGDEQFF
.	TRBJ2-3	TRBV4-3	.	TGCGCCAGCAGCCAAGAATATCGGTCGCCCACAGATACGCAGTATTTT	CASSQEYRSPTDTQYF
.	TRBJ2-3	TRBV5-1	.	TGCGCCAGCAGCTCCAACAGGGTCTCGGCAGATACGCAGTATTTT	CASSSNRVSADTQYF
.	TRBJ1-4	TRBV6-5	.	TGTGCCAGCAGAAGGGGCGGGGGAAGTGAAAAACTGTTTTTT	CASRRGGGSEKLFF
TRBD1	TRBJ2-5	TRBV5-1	once	TGCGCCAGCAGCCCGGGACAGCTCCAAGAGACCCAGTACTTC	CASSPGQLQETQYF
.	TRBJ2-7	TRBV15	.	TGTGCCACCAGCATTCACAGTACCACCTACGAGCAGTACTTC	CATSIHSTTYEQYF
.	TRBJ2-5	TRBV5-8	.	TGTGCCAGCAGCTCGGAGGAACGGGCGACCCAGTACTTC	CASSSEERATQYF
TRBD2	TRBJ2-5	TRBV29-1	.	TGCAGCGTCCGGGGACTAGCGGGAGAGCAAGAGACCCAGTACTTC	CSVRGLAGEQETQYF
.	TRBJ2-7	TRBV10-3	.	TGTGCCATCAGTGAGGGGGAGGAGCAGTACTTC	CAISEGEEQYF
.	TRBJ2-1	TRBV1	.	TGCACCAGCAGCCAAGAAGGGCTCGGCGGGGGAAATTACAATGAGCAGTTCTTC	CTSSQEGLGGGNYNEQFF
.	TRBJ1-1	TRBV9	.	TGTGCCAGCAGCCCGGGTGGGACATCGGACACTGAAGCTTTCTTT	CASSPGGTSDTEAFF
.	TRBJ2-7	TRBV6-1	.	TGTGCCAGCACGTTGAACATCGACAGCTCCTACGAGCAGTACTTC	CASTLNIDSSYEQYF
.	TRBJ1-1	TRBV30	.	TGTGCCTGGAGCGGTACAGGTGGGCGGGCTTTCTTT	CAWSGTGGRAFF
.	TRBJ1-3	TRBV2	.	TGTGCCAGCACCTCGGACTTACGCTCTGGAAACACCATATATTTT	CASTSDLRSGNTIYF
TRBD1	TRBJ1-4	TRBV6-6	.	TGTGCCAGCAGAGATCCGGGACAGGGGAATAATGAAAAACTGTTTTTT	CASRDPGQGNNEKLFF
TRBD1	TRBJ1-3	TRBV14	.	TGTGCCAGCAGCGGACAGGGGGCGCGAGGAAACACCATATATTTT	CASSGQGARGNTIYF
TRBD1	TRBJ2-7	TRBV5-1	.	TGCGCCAGCAGCTCGGGACAGGGTGCGATTGGCGAGCAGTACTTC	CASSSGQGAIGEQYF
TRBD2	TRBJ2-7	TRBV2	few	TGTGCCAGTCAGCGGGGACCCTCCTACGAGCAGTACTTC	CASQRGPSYEQYF
.	TRBJ1-1	TRBV19	.	TGTGCCAGTAGGGGGGGACATACAAAGAACACTGAAGCTTTCTTT	CASRGGHTKNTEAFF
.	TRBJ1-4	TRBV6-1	.	TGTGCCAGCAACCTAGGACGGAGTGAAAAACTGTTTTTT	CASNLGRSEKLFF
TRBD2	TRBJ2-1	TRBV11-2	once	TGTGCCAGCAGCTTGTTGGGACTAGCGGGAGCTGTCTCCTACAATGAGCAGTTCTTC	CASSLLGLAGAVSYNEQFF
TRBD1	TRBJ2-1	TRBV30	.	TGTGCCTGGAGTGAAAGGGGGCCAAAGCAGTTCTTC	CAWSERGPKQFF
.	TRBJ2-4	TRBV2	.	TGTGCCAGCAGTCGACAGGAATCGTCCAAAAACATTCAGTACTTC	CASSRQESSKNIQYF
.	TRBJ2-7	TRBV4-3	.	TGCGCCAGCAGCCAAGATTACGGCAGAGATCACTACGAGCAGTACTTC	CASSQDYGRDHYEQYF
TRBD1	TRBJ1-1	TRBV11-3	.	TGTGCCAGCAGTACCCGAGGACAGGGCGTTCTCTTCTTT	CASSTRGQGVLFF
.	TRBJ2-1	TRBV10-1	.	TGCGCCAGCAAAAATGAGCAGTTCTTC	CASKNEQFF
.	TRBJ2-7	TRBV28	.	TGTGCCAGCAGTGATGGATCGAAATCCTACGAGCAGTACTTC	CASSDGSKSYEQYF
TRBD2	TRBJ2-7	TRBV5-5	.	TGTGCCAGCAGCTTGGTGGGGACTAGCTTACGCGAGCAGTACTTC	CASSLVGTSLREQYF
.	TRBJ2-2	TRBV15	once	TGTGCCACCAGCAGGGAGGCAGGACCCGGGGAGCTGTTTTTT	CATSREAGPGELFF
.	TRBJ1-2	TRBV28	.	TGTGCCAGCAGTCAGGTGGCGAATAACTATGGCTACACCTTC	CASSQVANNYGYTF
.	TRBJ1-1	TRBV6-1	.	TGTGCCAGCAGTTCAGTTCCCGGGACTGAAGCTTTCTTT	CASSSVPGTEAFF
.	TRBJ1-4	TRBV7-6	.	TGCAGCTTGTTTGAGGGTAGAGAAAAACTGTTTTTT	CSLFEGREKLFF
.	TRBJ2-7	TRBV5-6	few	TGTGCCAGCAGCTTGCAGCAGGGGGGGTACGAGCAGTACTTC	CASSLQQGGYEQYF
.	TRBJ2-7	TRBV18	.	TGTGCCAGCTCACCGCTCCAGACCGGGAGTAACTACGAGCAGTACTTC	CASSPLQTGSNYEQYF
TRBD1	TRBJ1-2	TRBV28	.	TGTGCCAGCAGACCGGGACAGGGGACCTATGGCTACACCTTC	CASRPGQGTYGYTF
.	TRBJ1-2	TRBV28	.	TGTGCCAGCACCTCTCCTCGGGGTCGAGGGGTATATGGCTACACCTTC	CASTSPRGRGVYGYTF
.	TRBJ1-3	TRBV7-2	few	TGTGCCAGCAGTCCCACTCTCGTGGCAGCTGGAAACACCATATATTTT	CASSPTLVAAGNTIYF
.	TRBJ2-1	TRBV5-4	.	TGTGCCAGCAGCGTAGGGGGGGGGCGTTTTCAGCAGTTCTTC	CASSVGGGRFQQFF
.	TRBJ1-1	TRBV29-1	once	TGCAGCGTTGTAACCGGGTTCAGGAACACTGAAGCTTTCTTT	CSVVTGFRNTEAFF
.	TRBJ1-4	TRBV5-1	.	TGCGCCAGCAAATACCGGACGGCAACTAATGAAAAACTGTTTTTT	CASKYRTATNEKLFF
TRBD2	TRBJ2-1	TRBV7-9	.	TGTGCCAGCAGCCAGCCGGGACTAGTCGTCAATGAGCAGTTCTTC	CASSQPGLVVNEQFF
TRBD1	TRBJ1-2	TRBV27	.	TGTGCCAGCGGCATACAGGGGGGGGCTAACTATGGCTACACCTTC	CASGIQGGANYGYTF